The present entry profiles one T cell receptor (beta chain) with its context. Regarding treatment: treatment-naive control, cytoreductive nephrectomy. This sample is part of a study of radiation and T cells in renal cell carcinoma. Method: immunoSEQ multiplex PCR; TCRdb's copy keeps in-frame clones and lacks some. The table includes some 20,000 clones, 45% to 65% detected once. This sample comprised tumor tissue, obtained from a patient whose treatment was nephrectomy without radiotherapy. The TCR comes from a human donor with renal cell carcinoma.

CDR3: CASSSIGRPTYEQYF. Here the CDR3 DNA reads TGCGCCAGCAGCTCGATAGGGCGCCCCACCTACGAGCAGTACTTC. The chain uses TRBV5-1 and TRBJ2-7; unclear D gene. Germline V CDR1 and CDR2: SGHRS, YFSETQ. Trimming left V 3 bases short and J 2 bases short, with 15 bases between. This CDR3 spans 15 amino acids.